Detailed here is one T cell receptor (beta chain). The data were taken from a study of blood T cell repertoires in COVID-19. Study summary: Sites across the United States, Italy and Spain contributed samples from acute and convalescent COVID-19. Sources were T cells, B-cell-depleted T cells, or PBMCs; the material itself was cDNA or gDNA.

In the original processing: Amplification of reference gene primers was used by the study to estimate nucleated cell counts. The assay was immunoSEQ multiplex PCR, and TCRdb's table has in-frame clones only and misses some. The DNA was the basis for D and trimming; V, J and clone size are from that table. The sample comprises around 84,000 clones, about 83% of which are singletons, and around 36% rests with the top ten. Sequences were obtained from peripheral blood. The TCR was taken from an older man with active or convalescent COVID-19.

The CDR3 is CASSIRTTHRKYGYTF. The DNA for the CDR3 is TGTGCCAGTAGTATTCGAACTACTCACAGGAAATATGGCTACACCTTC. J is TRBJ1-2 and V is TRBV19, with a weak D call TRBD1 (5 bases). CDR3 length: 16 amino acids. With 3 bases removed from V and 5 bases from J, the gap between germline ends came to 19 bases. Germline V CDR1 and CDR2: LNHDA, SQIVND (reference sequence).